A single sample is the source of the 14 T cell receptor beta chains below, sequenced in a study of healthy donors' naive CD4 and CD8 T cells. A linear amplification protocol produced the TCR libraries from around 500 ng of total RNA. TCRdb reanalysed the reads using MiXCR and keeps one entry per CDR3 protein. The sample lists roughly 200,000 distinct CDR3 sequences; about 70% were seen once. Sequencing was performed on naive CD4+ and CD8+ T cells sorted from blood, pooled from several donors. The origin of the receptors is a pool of human donors in good health; the sample pools cells from several healthy donors.

The CDR3 region is CASSGHSSYNEQFF. The CDR3 bases are TGTGCCAGCTCCGGGCATAGCTCCTACAATGAGCAGTTCTTC. The chain employs TRBV5-4 and TRBJ2-1; D unresolved. Germline CDR1 and CDR2: SGHNT and YYREEE (reference sequence). Trimming removed 7 bases from V and 0 bases from J, with 11 bases in between. This CDR3 comprises 14 residues.

V is TRBV11-2 and J is TRBJ2-3; no reliable D call. Trimming shortened V by 2 bases and J by 4 bases, and 7 bases separated the two germline ends. This CDR3 region has 13 residues. Germline CDR1 and CDR2: SGHAT and FQNNGV. The CDR3 reads CASSLMTADTQYF. The CDR3 DNA is TGTGCCAGCAGCTTAATGACCGCAGATACGCAGTATTTT.

The J gene is TRBJ2-1, the V gene TRBV12-3 or TRBV12-4; D remains ambiguous. V was shortened by 5 bases and J by 4 bases, with 15 bases between the two germline ends. This CDR3 comprises 15 residues. Written as DNA, the CDR3 is TGTGCCAGCAGTGCCTTTGTCGTACCTTACAATGAGCAGTTCTTC. Translation gives CASSAFVVPYNEQFF.

The chain carries TRBV6-5 and TRBJ1-6, with no clear D. Germline V lookup: CDR1 MNHEY, CDR2 SVGAGI. Trimming removed 6 bases at V and 8 bases at J, with 11 bases between. The CDR3 is 13 residues long. The CDR3 bases are TGTGCCAGCAGGGCCTTTGGGCATTCACCCCTCCACTTT. This encodes CASRAFGHSPLHF.

The chain uses TRBV29-1 and TRBJ2-6; D gene uncertain. The ends were cut back, 4 bases at V and 0 bases at J, with 7 bases in the middle. CDR1 SQVTM and CDR2 ANQGSEA come from the germline V gene. The CDR3 covers 14 residues. This CDR3 is CSVVGNSGANVLTF. Written as DNA, the CDR3 is TGCAGCGTTGTAGGAAACTCTGGGGCCAACGTCCTGACTTTC.

The chain has TRBV30 and TRBJ2-7, with D tentatively TRBD1 or TRBD2 (6 bases each). The germline CDR1 and CDR2 sequences are GTSNPN and SVGIG (reference sequence). V lost 3 bases and J lost 5, with 17 bases in between. CDR3 length equals 14 residues. Here the CDR3 DNA reads TGTGCCTGGAGCCTAGGGGGGTCTTGGGACGAGCAGTACTTC. This encodes CAWSLGGSWDEQYF.

The genes are TRBV19 and TRBJ2-1, with D possibly being TRBD1 (6 bases). This CDR3 comprises 15 residues. CDR1 is LNHDA and CDR2 is SQIVND in the germline V gene (reference sequence). V was shortened by 10 bases and J by 4 bases, with 20 bases between the two germline ends. The CDR3 loop is CATTWTATTYNEQFF. CDR3 coding DNA: TGTGCCACGACCTGGACAGCGACAACATACAATGAGCAGTTCTTC.

The chain uses TRBV6-5 and TRBJ1-3, with a tentative D call TRBD1 (5 bases). Germline values: CDR1 MNHEY, CDR2 SVGAGI. This CDR3 contains 15 residues. Trimming stripped 5 bases from V and 3 bases from J, with 14 bases between. The CDR3 DNA follows: TGTGCCAGCAGTACAGGACGGAAGATTGGAAACACCATATATTTT. The encoded protein is CASSTGRKIGNTIYF.

The J gene is TRBJ2-7, the V gene TRBV29-1; unclear D gene. Deletions cut 7 bases from V and 4 bases from J, with 11 bases between. From germline, CDR1 is SQVTM and CDR2 ANQGSEA. There are 11 residues in the CDR3. The CDR3 nucleotides are TGCAGCGCTGCGTCCCCTTACGAGCAGTACTTC. It is translated as CSAASPYEQYF.

The count of this clonotype is one. The chain recombines TRBV6-5 with TRBJ1-2, with 8 bases fitting TRBD1. This CDR3 comprises 16 residues. V shed 0 bases and J 4 bases; nucleotides not matched to a gene: 7. Germline CDR1 reads MNHEY; CDR2 reads SVGAGI. The CDR3 DNA sequence: TGTGCCAGCAGTTACTCGTCAGGGGGCCTATTCTATGGCTACACCTTC. It codes for CASSYSSGGLFYGYTF.

The chain links TRBV11-1 to TRBJ2-7; 11 bases line up with TRBD2. Germline lookup yields CDR1 SGHAT and CDR2 FQDESV (reference sequence). V shed 5 bases, J shed 6 bases, and the junction held 9 bases outside the gene matches. CDR3 length: 15 residues. CDR3 amino acids: CASSPELAGEPEQYF. The CDR3 DNA sequence: TGTGCCAGCAGCCCCGAACTAGCGGGAGAGCCCGAGCAGTACTTC.

This chain uses TRBV11-2 with TRBJ2-1; maybe TRBD1 (5 bases). From germline, CDR1 is SGHAT and CDR2 FQNNGV. The CDR3 has 15 residues. V lost 0 bases and J lost 9, with 15 bases in between. The CDR3 sequence is CASSLDWVAGLEQFF. CDR3 DNA: TGTGCCAGCAGCTTAGATTGGGTAGCAGGGCTTGAGCAGTTCTTC.

This clonotype was detected only a few times. The chain has TRBV15 and TRBJ2-2; TRBD2 matches at 10 bases. The V gene end was trimmed by 5 bases and the J gene end by 5 bases; junction bases not matched to a gene: 5. Germline lookup yields CDR1 LNHNV and CDR2 YYDKDF (reference sequence). The CDR3 has 15 amino acids. The CDR3 reads CATSDSGRGTGELFF. The CDR3, as DNA: TGTGCCACCAGCGACAGCGGGAGGGGAACCGGGGAGCTGTTTTTT.

The genes are TRBV27 and TRBJ1-5; D is undetermined. Germline V lookup: CDR1 MNHEY, CDR2 SMNVEV (reference sequence). Trimming cost V 7 bases and J 4 bases, with 14 bases left between them. The CDR3 loop spans 14 amino acids. CDR3 in DNA: TGTGCCAGCATCCTAGAGGAGGGAAATCAGCCCCAGCATTTT. Protein product: CASILEEGNQPQHF.